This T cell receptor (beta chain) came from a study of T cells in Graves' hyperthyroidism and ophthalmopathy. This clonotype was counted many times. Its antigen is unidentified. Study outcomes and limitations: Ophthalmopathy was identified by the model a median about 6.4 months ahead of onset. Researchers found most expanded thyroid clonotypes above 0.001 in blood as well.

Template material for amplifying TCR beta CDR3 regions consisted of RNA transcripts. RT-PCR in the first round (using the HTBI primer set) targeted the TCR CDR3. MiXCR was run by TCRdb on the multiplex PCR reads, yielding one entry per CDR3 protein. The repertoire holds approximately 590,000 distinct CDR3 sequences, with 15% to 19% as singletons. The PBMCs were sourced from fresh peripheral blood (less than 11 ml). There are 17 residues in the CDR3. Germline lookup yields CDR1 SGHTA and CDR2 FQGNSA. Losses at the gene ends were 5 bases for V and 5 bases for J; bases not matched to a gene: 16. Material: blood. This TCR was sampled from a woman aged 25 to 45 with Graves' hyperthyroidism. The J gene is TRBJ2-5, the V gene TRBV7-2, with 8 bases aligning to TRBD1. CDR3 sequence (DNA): TGTGCCAGCAGCGTTAGTGGGGTTGGCAGGGGGCAGGAGACCCAGTACTTC. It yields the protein CASSVSGVGRGQETQYF.